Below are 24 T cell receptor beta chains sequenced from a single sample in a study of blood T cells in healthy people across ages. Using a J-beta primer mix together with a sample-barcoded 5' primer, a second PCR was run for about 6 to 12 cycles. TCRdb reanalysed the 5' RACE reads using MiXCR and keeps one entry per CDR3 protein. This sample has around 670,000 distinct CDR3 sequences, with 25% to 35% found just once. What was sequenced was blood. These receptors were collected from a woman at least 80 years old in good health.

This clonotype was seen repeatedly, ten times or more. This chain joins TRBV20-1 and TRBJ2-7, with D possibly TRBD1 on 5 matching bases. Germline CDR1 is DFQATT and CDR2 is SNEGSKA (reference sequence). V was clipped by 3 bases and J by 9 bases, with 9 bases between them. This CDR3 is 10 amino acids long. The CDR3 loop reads CSASLQGQYF. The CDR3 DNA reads TGCAGTGCTAGCCTGCAGGGGCAGTACTTC.

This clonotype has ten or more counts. CDR3 nucleotides: TGTGCCAGCAGCCCGGGGACAGGGGGCGCGAATACGCAGTATTTT. It yields the protein CASSPGTGGANTQYF. The rearrangement uses TRBV7-2 and TRBJ2-3; 12 nucleotides line up with TRBD1. The CDR3 consists of 15 residues. The ends lost 5 bases at V and 7 bases at J; junction bases unmatched: 7. CDR1 SGHTA and CDR2 FQGNSA come from the germline V gene. Combining the CDR3 with reference TRBV7-2 and TRBJ2-3 gives the whole variable domain GAGVSQSPSNKVTEKGKDVELRCDPISGHTALYWYRQSLGQGLEFLIYFQGNSAPDKSGLPSDRFSAERTGGSVSTLTIQRTQQEDSAVYLCASSPGTGGANTQYFGPGTRLTVL.

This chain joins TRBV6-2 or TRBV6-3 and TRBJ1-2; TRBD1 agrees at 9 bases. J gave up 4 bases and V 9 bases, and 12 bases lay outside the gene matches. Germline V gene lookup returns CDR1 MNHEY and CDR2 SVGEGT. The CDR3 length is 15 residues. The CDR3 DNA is TGTGCCAGTAGTCCAGAGGGGACAGGGCTCTATGGCTACACCTTC. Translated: CASSPEGTGLYGYTF.

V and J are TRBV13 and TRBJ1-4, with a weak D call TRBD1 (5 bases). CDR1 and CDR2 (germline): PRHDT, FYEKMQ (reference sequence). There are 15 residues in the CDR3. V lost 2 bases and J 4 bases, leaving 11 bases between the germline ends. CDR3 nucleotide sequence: TGTGCCAGCAGCTTAAGGGGCCGGGGTAATGAAAAACTGTTTTTT. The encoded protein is CASSLRGRGNEKLFF.

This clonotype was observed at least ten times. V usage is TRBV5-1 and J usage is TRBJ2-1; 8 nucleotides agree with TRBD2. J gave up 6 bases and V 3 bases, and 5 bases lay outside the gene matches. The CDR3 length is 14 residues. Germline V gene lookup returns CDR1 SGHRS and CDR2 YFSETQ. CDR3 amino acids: CASSSSGTSNEQFF. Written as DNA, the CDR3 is TGCGCCAGCAGCTCCTCCGGGACTAGCAATGAGCAGTTCTTC.

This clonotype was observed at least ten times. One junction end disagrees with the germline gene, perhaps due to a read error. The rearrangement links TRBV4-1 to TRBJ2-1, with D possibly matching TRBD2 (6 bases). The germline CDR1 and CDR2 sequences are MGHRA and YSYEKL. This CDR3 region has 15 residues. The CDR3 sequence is CANSQAASVGYEQFF. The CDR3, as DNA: TGCGCCAACAGCCAAGCGGCTAGCGTAGGATATGAGCAGTTCTTC.

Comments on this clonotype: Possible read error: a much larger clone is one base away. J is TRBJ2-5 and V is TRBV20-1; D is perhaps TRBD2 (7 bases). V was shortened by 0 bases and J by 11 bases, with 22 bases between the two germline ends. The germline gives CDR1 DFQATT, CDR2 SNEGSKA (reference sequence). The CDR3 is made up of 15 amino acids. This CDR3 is CSARDGGAFYNEQYF. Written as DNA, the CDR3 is TGCAGTGCTAGAGATGGGGGGGCATTTTACAATGAGCAGTACTTC.

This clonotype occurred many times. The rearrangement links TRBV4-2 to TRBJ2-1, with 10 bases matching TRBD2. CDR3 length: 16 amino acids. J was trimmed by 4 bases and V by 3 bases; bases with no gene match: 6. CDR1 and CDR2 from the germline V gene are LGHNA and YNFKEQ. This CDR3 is CASSHTGTSAYNEQFF. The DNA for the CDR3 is TGTGCCAGCAGCCACACCGGGACTAGCGCATACAATGAGCAGTTCTTC.

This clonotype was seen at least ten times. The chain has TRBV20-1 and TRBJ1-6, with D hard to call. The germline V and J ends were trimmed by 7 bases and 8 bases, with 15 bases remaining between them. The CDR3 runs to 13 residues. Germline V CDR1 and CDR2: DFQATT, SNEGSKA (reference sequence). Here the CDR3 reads CSVPRLADSPLHF. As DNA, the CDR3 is TGCAGTGTCCCGCGACTCGCGGATTCACCCCTCCACTTT.

CDR3 nucleotide sequence: TGTGCCAGCAGCCAAGATATCAGCGGGGGGGCCAACGAGCAGTACTTC. This translates into CASSQDISGGANEQYF. V gene TRBV14 combines with J gene TRBJ2-7; 10 bases are a match to TRBD2. CDR3 size: 16 residues. Trimming cost V 0 bases and J 5 bases; bases outside gene matches: 7. Germline V lookup: CDR1 SGHDN, CDR2 FVKESK.

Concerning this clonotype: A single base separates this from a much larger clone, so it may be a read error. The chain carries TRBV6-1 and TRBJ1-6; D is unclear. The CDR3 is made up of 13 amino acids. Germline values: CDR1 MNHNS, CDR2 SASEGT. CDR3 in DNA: TGTGCGTGCGGGAGCTCCTATAATTTACCCCTCCACTTT. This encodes CACGSSYNLPLHF.

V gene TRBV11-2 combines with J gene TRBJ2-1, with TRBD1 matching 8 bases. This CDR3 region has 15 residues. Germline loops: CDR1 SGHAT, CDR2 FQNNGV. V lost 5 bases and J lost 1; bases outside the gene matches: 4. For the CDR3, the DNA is TGTGCCAGCAGCCACGGACAGGGATCCTACAATGAGCAGTTCTTC. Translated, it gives CASSHGQGSYNEQFF.

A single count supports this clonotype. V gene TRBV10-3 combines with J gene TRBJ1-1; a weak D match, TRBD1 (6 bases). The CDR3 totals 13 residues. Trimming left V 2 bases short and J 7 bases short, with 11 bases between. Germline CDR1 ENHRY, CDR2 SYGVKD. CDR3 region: CAISEEGVHEAFF. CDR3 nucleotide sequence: TGTGCCATCAGTGAGGAGGGGGTTCATGAAGCTTTCTTT.

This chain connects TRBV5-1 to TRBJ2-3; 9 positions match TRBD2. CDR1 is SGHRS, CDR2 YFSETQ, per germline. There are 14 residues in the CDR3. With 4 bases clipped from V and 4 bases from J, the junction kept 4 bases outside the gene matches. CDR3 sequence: CASSAAGGPDTQYF. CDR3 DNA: TGCGCCAGCAGCGCAGCGGGGGGTCCAGATACGCAGTATTTT.

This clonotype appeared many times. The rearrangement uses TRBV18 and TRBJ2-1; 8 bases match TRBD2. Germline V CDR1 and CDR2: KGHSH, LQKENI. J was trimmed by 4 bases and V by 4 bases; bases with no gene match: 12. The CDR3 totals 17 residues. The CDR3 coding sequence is TGTGCCAGCTCACAGATTGCCGGCGAGCGGGGGTACAATGAGCAGTTCTTC. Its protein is CASSQIAGERGYNEQFF.

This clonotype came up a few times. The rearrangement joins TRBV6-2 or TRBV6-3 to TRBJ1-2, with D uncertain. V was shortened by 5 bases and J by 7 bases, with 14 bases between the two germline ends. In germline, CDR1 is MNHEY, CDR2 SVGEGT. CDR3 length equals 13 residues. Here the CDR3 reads CASSDFSPGGYTF. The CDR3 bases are TGTGCCAGCAGTGACTTCTCGCCAGGTGGCTACACCTTC.

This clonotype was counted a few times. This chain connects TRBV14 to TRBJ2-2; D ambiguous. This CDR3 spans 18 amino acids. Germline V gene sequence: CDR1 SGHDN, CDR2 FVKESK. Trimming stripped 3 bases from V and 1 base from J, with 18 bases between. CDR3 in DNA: TGTGCCAGCAGCCATTTGAAGGGATCTCGAGTGAACACCGGGGAGCTGTTTTTT. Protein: CASSHLKGSRVNTGELFF.

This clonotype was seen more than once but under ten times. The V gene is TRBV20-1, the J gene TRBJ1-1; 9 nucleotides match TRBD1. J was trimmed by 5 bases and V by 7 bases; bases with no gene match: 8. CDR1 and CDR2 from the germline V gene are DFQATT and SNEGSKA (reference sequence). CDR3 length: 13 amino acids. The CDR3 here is CSVPGQGRTEAFF. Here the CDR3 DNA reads TGCAGTGTCCCCGGACAGGGGAGGACTGAAGCTTTCTTT.

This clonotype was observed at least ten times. CDR3 loop: CSASIQGTQYF. The CDR3 region has the DNA TGCAGTGCTAGTATTCAGGGTACGCAGTATTTT. The chain recombines TRBV20-1 with TRBJ2-3, with D perhaps matching TRBD1 (5 bases). The germline gives CDR1 DFQATT, CDR2 SNEGSKA (reference sequence). Deletions cut 3 bases from V and 8 bases from J, with 9 bases between. The CDR3 spans 11 residues.

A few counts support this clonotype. The CDR3 is CASRRSGTGGYTEAFF. The CDR3 DNA reads as TGTGCCAGCAGACGATCCGGGACAGGGGGCTACACTGAAGCTTTCTTT. This chain connects TRBV6-2 or TRBV6-3 to TRBJ1-1; 12 positions match TRBD1. Germline V gene data show CDR1 as MNHEY and CDR2 as SVGEGT. With V trimmed by 6 bases and J by 3 bases, 8 bases remained unmatched. The CDR3 has 16 residues.

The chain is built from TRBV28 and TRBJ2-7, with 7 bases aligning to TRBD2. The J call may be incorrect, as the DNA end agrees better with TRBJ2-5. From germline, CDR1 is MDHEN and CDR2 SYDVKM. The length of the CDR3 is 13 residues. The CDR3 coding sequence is TGTGCCAGCAGTCCTCGGGGAGGGAAGACCCAGTACTTC. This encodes CASSPRGGKTQYF.

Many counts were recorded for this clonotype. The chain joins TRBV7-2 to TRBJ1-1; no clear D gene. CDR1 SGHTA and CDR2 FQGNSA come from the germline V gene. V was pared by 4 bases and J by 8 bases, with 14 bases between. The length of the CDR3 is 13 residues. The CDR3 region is CASSSHLGREAFF. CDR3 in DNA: TGTGCCAGCAGCTCTCACCTCGGCAGGGAAGCTTTCTTT.

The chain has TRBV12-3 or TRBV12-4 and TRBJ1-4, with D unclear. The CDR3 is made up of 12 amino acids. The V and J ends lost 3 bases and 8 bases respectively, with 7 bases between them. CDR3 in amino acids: CASSFPREKLFF. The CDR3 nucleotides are TGTGCCAGCAGTTTTCCGCGGGAAAAACTGTTTTTT.

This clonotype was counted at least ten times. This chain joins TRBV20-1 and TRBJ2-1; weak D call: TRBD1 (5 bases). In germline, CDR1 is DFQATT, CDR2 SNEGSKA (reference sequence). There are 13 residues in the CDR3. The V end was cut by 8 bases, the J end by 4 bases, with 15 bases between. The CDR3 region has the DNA TGCAGTCCCGACAGTCCTCTTTACAATGAGCAGTTCTTC. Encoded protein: CSPDSPLYNEQFF.